This T cell receptor beta chain came from a study of T-cell reconstitution after alpha-beta-depleted transplantation in children. Unique molecular identifiers were incorporated into the prepared TCRbeta library. One entry per CDR3 protein, called by TCRdb with MiXCR from the PCR reads. The data show a few hundred thousand distinct CDR3 sequences, with 10% to 15% seen just once and about 3.9% held by the top ten. V lost 4 bases, J lost 12 bases, and 15 bases lay in between. CDR1 is SGHDT, CDR2 YYEEEE, per germline. The CDR3 covers 12 residues. The receptor comes from a human donor who donated a stem cell graft to a child with Fanconi anemia. The sequencing used PBMCs, collected from the stem cell graft. This chain connects TRBV5-6 to TRBJ2-3, with D perhaps matching TRBD1 (6 bases). As DNA, the CDR3 is TGTGCCAGCAGCCTAGCACAGGGACAACAGTATTTT. This gives the protein CASSLAQGQQYF. Supplemented by reference TRBV5-6 and TRBJ2-3, the full variable domain reads DAGVTQSPTHLIKTRGQQVTLRCSPKSGHDTVSWYQQALGQGPQFIFQYYEEEERQRGNFPDRFSGHQFPNYSSELNVNALLLGDSALYLCASSLAQGQQYFGPGTRLTVL.